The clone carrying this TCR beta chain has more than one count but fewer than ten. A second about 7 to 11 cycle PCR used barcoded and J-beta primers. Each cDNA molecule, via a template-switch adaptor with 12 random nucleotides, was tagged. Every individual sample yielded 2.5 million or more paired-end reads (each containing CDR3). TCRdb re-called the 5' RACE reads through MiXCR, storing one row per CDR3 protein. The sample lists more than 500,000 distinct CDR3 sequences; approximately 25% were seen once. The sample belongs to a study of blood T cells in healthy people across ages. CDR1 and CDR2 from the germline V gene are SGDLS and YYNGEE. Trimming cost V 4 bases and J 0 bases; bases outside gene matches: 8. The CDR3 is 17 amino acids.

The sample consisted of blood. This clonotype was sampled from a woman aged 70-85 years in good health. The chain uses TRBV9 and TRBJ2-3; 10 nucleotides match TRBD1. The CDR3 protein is CASSNGQGGTSTDTQYF. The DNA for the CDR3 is TGTGCCAGCAGCAACGGACAGGGGGGTACTAGCACAGATACGCAGTATTTT.